The 2 T cell receptor beta chains given below trace back to one sample, sequenced in a study of T cell responses to AZD1222 COVID-19 vaccine. Repertoires were generated with immunoSEQ multiplex PCR, while TCRdb's copy carries only in-frame clones and drops some. The table includes hundreds of thousands of clones, almost 95% detected once. The material sequenced was peripheral blood, taken 28 days after the second AZD1222 dose. All receptors derive from an adult who received the AZD1222 COVID-19 vaccine.

This clone was counted once. J is TRBJ1-2 and V is TRBV5-1; 7 bases align to TRBD1. Looked up from germline, CDR1 is SGHRS and CDR2 is YFSETQ. The V and J ends lost 4 bases and 7 bases, in that order; junction bases with no gene match: 10. The CDR3 is 14 amino acids. The CDR3 reads CASSGGQPRRGYTF. The CDR3 DNA reads as TGCGCCAGCAGCGGGGGACAGCCCCGTCGTGGCTACACCTTC.

The chain employs TRBV2 and TRBJ2-7, with TRBD2 matching 7 bases. Germline loops: CDR1 SNHLY, CDR2 FYNNEI. This CDR3 spans 16 amino acids. V was clipped by 6 bases and J by 0 bases; unmatched bases: 11. The CDR3 DNA reads TGTGCCAGCAGGAGGCTAGCGGAGTCCTTCTCCTACGAGCAGTACTTC. Translation: CASRRLAESFSYEQYF.